This T cell receptor (beta chain) was captured in a study of tumor-infiltrating lymphocytes in oesophageal squamous cell carcinoma. Each CDR3 protein is one row after TCRdb ran MiXCR on the PCR reads. Of fewer than 25,000 distinct CDR3 sequences detected, more than 35% appear once; the ten largest clones hold roughly two fifths. In germline, CDR1 is LNHDA, CDR2 SQIVND (reference sequence). This CDR3 is 14 amino acids long. About this clonotype itself: A read error may account for a junction end that differs from germline.

Sequenced sample: esophageal tumor tissue. This receptor was taken from a male donor with esophageal squamous cell carcinoma. The chain couples TRBV19 to TRBJ2-1; D is possibly TRBD2 (7 bases). CDR3 nucleotides: TGTGCCAGTAGTAGGGGGGGCATGGATTCATCCCTCCACTTC. Residues: CASSRGGMDSSLHF.